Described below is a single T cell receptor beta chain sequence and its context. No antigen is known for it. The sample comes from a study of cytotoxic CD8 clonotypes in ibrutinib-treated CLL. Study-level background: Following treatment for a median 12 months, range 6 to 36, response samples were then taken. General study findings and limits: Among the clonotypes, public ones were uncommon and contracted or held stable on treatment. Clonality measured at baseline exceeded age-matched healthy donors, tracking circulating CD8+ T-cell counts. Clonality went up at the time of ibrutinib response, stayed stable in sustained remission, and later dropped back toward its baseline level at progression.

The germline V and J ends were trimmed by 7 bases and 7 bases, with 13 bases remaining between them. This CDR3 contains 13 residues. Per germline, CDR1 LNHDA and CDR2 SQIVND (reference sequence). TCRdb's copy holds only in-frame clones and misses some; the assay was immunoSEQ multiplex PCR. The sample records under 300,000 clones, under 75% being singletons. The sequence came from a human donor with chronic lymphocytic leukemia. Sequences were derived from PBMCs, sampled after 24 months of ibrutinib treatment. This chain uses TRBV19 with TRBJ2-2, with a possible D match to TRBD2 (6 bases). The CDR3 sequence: CASKGQGGGELFF. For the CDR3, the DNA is TGTGCCAGTAAGGGGCAGGGAGGCGGGGAGCTGTTTTTT.